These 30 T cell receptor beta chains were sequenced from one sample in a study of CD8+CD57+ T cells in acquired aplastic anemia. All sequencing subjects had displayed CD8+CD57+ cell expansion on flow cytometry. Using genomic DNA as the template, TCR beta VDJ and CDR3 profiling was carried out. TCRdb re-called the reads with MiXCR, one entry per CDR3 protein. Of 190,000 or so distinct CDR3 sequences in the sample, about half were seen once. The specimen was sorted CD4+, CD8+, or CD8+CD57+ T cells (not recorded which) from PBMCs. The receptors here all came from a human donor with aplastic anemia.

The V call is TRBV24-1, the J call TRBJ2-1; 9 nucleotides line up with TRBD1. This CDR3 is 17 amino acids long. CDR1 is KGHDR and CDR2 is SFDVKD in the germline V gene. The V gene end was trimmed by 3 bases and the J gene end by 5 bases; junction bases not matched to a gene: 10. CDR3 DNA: TGTGCCACCAGTGATAGTGGACAGGGGCCCAGAGACAATGAGCAGTTCTTC. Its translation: CATSDSGQGPRDNEQFF.

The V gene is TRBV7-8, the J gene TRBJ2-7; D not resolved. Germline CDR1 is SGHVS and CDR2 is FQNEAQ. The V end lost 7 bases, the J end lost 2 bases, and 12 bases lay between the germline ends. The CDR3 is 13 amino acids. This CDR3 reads CASNKGDTYEQYF. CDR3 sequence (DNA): TGTGCCAGCAACAAAGGAGATACCTACGAGCAGTACTTC.

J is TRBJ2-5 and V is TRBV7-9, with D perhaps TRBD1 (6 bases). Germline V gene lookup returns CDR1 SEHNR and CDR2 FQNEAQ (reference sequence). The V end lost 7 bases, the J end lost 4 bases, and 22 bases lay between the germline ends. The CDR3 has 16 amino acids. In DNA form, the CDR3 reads TGTGCCAGCACGGCCTACAGGGAAGGGTTGGGAGAGACCCAGTACTTC. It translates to CASTAYREGLGETQYF. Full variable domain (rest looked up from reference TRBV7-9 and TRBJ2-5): DTGVSQNPRHKITKRGQNVTFRCDPISEHNRLYWYRQTLGQGPEFLTYFQNEAQLEKSRLLSDRFSAERPKGSFSTLEIQRTEQGDSAMYLCASTAYREGLGETQYFGPGTRLLVL.

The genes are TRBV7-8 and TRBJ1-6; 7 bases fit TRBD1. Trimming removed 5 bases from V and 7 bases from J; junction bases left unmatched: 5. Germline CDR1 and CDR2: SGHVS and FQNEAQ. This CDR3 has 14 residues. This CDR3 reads CASSQQGNNSPLHF. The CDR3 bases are TGTGCCAGCAGCCAACAGGGGAACAATTCACCCCTCCACTTT.

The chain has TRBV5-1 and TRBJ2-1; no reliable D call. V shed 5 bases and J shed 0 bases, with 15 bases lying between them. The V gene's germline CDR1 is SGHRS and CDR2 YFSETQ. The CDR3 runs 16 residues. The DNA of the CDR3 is TGCGCCAGCAGTGTCGGAACGGTGAGCTCCTACAATGAGCAGTTCTTC. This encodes CASSVGTVSSYNEQFF.

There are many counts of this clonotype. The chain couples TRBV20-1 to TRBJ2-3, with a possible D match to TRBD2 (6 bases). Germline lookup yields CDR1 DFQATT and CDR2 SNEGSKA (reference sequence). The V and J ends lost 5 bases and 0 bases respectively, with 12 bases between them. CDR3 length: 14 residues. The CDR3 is CSAPSGSSTDTQYF. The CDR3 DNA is TGCAGTGCTCCAAGCGGGTCTAGCACAGATACGCAGTATTTT.

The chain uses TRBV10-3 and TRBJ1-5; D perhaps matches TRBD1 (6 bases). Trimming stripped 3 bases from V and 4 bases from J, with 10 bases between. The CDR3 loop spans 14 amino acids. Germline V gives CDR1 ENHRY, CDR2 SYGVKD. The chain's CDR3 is CAISEDRNNQPQHF. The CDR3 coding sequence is TGTGCCATCAGTGAAGACAGGAATAATCAGCCCCAGCATTTT.

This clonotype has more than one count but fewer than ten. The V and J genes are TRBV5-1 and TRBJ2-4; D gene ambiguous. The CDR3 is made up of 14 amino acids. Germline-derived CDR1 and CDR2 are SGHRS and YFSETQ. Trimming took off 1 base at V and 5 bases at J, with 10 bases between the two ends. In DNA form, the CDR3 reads TGCGCCAGCAGCTTGAAGGTACGACAAAACATTCAGTACTTC. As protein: CASSLKVRQNIQYF.

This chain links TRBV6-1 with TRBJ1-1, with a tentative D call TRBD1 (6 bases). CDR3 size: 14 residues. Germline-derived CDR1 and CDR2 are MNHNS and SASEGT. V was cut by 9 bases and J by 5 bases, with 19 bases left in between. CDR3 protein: CASQKEGQLTEAFF. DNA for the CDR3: TGTGCCAGTCAAAAAGAGGGACAACTAACTGAAGCTTTCTTT.

The CDR3 reads CASSIGAWDTEAFF. The CDR3 DNA reads TGTGCCAGTAGTATCGGGGCGTGGGACACTGAAGCTTTCTTT. V usage is TRBV19 and J usage is TRBJ1-1, with a weak D call TRBD1 (5 bases). The V gene's germline CDR1 is LNHDA and CDR2 SQIVND (reference sequence). V lost 3 bases and J lost 3, with 11 bases in between. The CDR3 length is 14 residues.

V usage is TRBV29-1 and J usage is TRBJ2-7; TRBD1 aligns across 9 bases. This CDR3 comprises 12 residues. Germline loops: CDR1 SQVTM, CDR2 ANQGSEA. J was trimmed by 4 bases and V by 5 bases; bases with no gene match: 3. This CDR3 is CSVWGQGYEQYF. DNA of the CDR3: TGCAGCGTTTGGGGACAGGGATACGAGCAGTACTTC.

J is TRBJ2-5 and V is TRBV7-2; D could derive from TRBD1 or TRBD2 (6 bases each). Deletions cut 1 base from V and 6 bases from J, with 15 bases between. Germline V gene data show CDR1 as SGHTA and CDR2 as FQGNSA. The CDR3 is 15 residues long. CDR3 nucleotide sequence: TGTGCCAGCAGCTTAGACGGGGGCGCTGTAAAGACCCAGTACTTC. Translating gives CASSLDGGAVKTQYF. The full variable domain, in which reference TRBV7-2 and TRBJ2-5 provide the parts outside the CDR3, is GAGVSQSPSNKVTEKGKDVELRCDPISGHTALYWYRQSLGQGLEFLIYFQGNSAPDKSGLPSDRFSAERTGGSVSTLTIQRTQQEDSAVYLCASSLDGGAVKTQYFGPGTRLLVL.

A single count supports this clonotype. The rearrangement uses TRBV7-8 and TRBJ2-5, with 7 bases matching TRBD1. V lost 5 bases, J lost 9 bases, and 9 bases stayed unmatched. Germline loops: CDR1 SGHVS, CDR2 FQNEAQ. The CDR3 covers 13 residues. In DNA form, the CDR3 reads TGTGCCAGCAGCAGAGGGAAAGACAGGGCCCAGTACTTC. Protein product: CASSRGKDRAQYF. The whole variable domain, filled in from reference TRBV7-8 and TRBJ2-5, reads GAGVSQSPRYKVAKRGQDVALRCDPISGHVSLFWYQQALGQGPEFLTYFQNEAQLDKSGLPSDRFFAERPEGSVSTLKIQRTQQEDSAVYLCASSRGKDRAQYFGPGTRLLVL.

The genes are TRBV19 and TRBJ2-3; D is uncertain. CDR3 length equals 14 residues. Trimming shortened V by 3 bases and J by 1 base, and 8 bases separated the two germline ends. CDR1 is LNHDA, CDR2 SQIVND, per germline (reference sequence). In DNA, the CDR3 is TGTGCCAGTAGTATCGACGGTCGCACAGATACGCAGTATTTT. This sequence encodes CASSIDGRTDTQYF.

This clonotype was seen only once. The CDR3 here is CASSLSGGRSYEQYF. In nucleotides, the CDR3 is TGTGCCAGCAGCTTGAGCGGGGGCCGCTCCTACGAGCAGTACTTC. J is TRBJ2-7 and V is TRBV7-2, with 8 bases matching TRBD2. With 3 bases clipped from V and 0 bases from J, the junction kept 4 bases outside the gene matches. There are 15 residues in the CDR3. Germline CDR1 SGHTA, CDR2 FQGNSA.

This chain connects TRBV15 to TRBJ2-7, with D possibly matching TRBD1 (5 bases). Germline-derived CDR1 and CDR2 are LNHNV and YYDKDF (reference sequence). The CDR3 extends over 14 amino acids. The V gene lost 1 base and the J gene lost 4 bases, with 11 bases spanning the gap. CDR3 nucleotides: TGTGCCACCAGCAGAGGGGGCGCGGTTTACGAGCAGTACTTC. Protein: CATSRGGAVYEQYF.

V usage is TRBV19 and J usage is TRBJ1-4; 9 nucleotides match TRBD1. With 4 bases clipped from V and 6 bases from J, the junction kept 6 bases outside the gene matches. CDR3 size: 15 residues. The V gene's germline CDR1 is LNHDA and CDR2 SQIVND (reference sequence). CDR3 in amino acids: CASSTGQGWDEKLFF. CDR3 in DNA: TGTGCCAGTAGTACTGGACAGGGGTGGGATGAAAAACTGTTTTTT.

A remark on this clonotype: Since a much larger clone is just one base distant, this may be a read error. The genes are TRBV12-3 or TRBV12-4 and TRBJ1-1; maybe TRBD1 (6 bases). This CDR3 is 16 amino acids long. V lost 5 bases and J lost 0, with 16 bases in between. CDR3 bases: TGTGCCAGCAGTCCCAACACCAGGGGACTGAACACTGAAGCTTTCTTT. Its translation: CASSPNTRGLNTEAFF.

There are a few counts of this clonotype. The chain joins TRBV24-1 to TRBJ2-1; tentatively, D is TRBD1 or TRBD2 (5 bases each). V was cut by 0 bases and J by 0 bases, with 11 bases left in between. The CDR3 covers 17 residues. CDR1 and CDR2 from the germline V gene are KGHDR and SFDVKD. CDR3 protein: CATSDLDRLSSYNEQFF. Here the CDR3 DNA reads TGTGCCACCAGTGATTTGGACAGACTAAGCTCCTACAATGAGCAGTTCTTC.

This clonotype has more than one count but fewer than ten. The CDR3 region has the DNA TGTGCCACCAGTCTACCCCGGACAGGGCGTAGGGAGCAGTACTTC. Protein sequence: CATSLPRTGRREQYF. The chain recombines TRBV15 with TRBJ2-7; 8 bases are a match to TRBD1. Germline CDR1 is LNHNV and CDR2 is YYDKDF (reference sequence). V was clipped by 6 bases and J by 7 bases; unmatched bases: 14. This CDR3 has 15 residues.

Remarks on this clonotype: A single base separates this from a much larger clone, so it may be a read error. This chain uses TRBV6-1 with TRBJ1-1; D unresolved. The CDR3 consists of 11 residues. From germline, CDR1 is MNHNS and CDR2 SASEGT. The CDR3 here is CASSWNTETFF. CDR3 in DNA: TGTGCCAGCAGCTGGAACACTGAAACTTTCTTT.

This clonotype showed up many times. The CDR3 sequence: CASSLTGGGSQETQYF. The CDR3 DNA follows: TGTGCCAGCTCCCTGACCGGAGGGGGATCGCAAGAGACCCAGTACTTC. The V gene is TRBV18, the J gene TRBJ2-5, with D perhaps assigned TRBD1 or TRBD2 (6 bases each). The germline gives CDR1 KGHSH, CDR2 LQKENI. The ends were cut back, 6 bases at V and 2 bases at J, with 19 bases in the middle. The CDR3 spans 16 residues. Together with reference TRBV18 and TRBJ2-5, the CDR3 gives the full variable domain: NAGVMQNPRHLVRRRGQEARLRCSPMKGHSHVYWYRQLPEEGLKFMVYLQKENIIDESGMPKERFSAEFPKEGPSILRIQQVVRGDSAAYFCASSLTGGGSQETQYFGPGTRLLVL.

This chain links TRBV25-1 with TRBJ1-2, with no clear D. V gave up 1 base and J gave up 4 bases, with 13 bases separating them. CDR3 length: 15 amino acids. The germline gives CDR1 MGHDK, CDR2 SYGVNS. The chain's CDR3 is CASSEWEAPLYGYTF. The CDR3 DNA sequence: TGTGCCAGCAGTGAATGGGAGGCGCCCCTCTATGGCTACACCTTC.

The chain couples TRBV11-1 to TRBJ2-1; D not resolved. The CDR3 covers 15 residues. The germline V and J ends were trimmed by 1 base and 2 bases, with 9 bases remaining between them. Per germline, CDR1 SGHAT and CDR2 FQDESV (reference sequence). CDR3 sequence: CASSLGAVTYNEQFF. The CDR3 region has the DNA TGTGCCAGCAGCTTAGGGGCCGTCACCTACAATGAGCAGTTCTTC.

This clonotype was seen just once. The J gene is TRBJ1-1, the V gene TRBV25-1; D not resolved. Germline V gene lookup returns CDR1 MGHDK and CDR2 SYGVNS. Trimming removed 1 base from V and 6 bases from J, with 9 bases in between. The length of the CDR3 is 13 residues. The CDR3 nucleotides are TGTGCCAGCAGTGAATCGGTCGGTTCTGAAGCTTTCTTT. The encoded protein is CASSESVGSEAFF.

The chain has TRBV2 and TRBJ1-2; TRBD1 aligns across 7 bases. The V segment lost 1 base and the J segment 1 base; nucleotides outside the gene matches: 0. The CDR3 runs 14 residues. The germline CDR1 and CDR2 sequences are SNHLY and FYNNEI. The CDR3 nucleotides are TGTGCCAGCAGTGAAGGGGACAGTAACTATGGCTACACCTTC. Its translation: CASSEGDSNYGYTF.

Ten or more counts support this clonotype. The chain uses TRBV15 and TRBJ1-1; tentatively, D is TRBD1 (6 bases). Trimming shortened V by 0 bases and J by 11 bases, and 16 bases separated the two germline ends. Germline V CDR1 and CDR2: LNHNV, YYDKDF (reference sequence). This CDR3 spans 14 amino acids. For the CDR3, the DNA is TGTGCCACCAGCAGAGATGTTCAGGGGCGGACGGCTTTCTTT. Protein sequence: CATSRDVQGRTAFF.

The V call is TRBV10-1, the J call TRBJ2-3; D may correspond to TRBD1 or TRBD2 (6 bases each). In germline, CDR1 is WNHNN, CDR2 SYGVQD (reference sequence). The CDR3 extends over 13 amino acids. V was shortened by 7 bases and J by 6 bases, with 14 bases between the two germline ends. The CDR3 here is CASKGEVVDTQYF. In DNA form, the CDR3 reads TGCGCCAGCAAGGGGGAGGTGGTGGATACGCAGTATTTT.

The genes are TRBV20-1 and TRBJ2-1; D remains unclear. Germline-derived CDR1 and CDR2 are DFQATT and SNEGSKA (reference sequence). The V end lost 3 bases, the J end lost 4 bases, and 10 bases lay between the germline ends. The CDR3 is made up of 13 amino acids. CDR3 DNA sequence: TGCAGTGCTAGGGGGTCAGAATACAATGAGCAGTTCTTC. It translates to CSARGSEYNEQFF.

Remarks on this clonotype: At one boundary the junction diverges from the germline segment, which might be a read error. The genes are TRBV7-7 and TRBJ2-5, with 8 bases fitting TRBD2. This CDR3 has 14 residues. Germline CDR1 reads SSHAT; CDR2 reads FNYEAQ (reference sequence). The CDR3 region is CASSLAGFGETQYF. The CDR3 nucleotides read TGTGCTAGCAGCTTAGCGGGGTTTGGAGAGACCCAGTACTTC.